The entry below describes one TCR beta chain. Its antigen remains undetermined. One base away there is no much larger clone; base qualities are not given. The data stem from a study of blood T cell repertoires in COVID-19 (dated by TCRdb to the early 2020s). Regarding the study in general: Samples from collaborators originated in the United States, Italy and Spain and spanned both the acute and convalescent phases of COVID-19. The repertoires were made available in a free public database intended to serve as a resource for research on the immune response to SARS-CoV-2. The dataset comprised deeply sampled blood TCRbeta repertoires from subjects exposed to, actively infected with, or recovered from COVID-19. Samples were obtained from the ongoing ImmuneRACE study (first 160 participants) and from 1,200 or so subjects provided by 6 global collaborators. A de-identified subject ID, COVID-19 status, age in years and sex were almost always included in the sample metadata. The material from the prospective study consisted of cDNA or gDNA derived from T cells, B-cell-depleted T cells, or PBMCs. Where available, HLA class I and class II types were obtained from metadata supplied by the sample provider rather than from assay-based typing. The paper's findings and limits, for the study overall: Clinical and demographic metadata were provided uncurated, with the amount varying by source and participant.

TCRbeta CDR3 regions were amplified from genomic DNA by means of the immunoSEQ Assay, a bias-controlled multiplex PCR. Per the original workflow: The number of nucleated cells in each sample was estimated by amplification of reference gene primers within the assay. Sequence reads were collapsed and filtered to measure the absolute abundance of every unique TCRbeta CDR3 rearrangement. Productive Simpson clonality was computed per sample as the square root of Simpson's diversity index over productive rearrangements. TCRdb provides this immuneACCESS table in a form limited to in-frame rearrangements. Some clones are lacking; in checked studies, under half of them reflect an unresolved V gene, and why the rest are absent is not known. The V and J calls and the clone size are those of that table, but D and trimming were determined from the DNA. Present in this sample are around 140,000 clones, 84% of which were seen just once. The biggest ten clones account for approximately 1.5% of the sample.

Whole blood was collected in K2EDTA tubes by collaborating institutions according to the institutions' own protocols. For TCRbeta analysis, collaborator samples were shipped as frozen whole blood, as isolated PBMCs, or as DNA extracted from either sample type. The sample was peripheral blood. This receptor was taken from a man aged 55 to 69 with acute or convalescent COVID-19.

The encoded CDR3 is CASSLTLAEDEQYF. Read as DNA, the sequence is TGTGCCAGCAGCTTAACACTAGCAGAGGACGAGCAGTACTTC. The chain is made from TRBV7-9 and TRBJ2-7; a tentative D match to TRBD2 spans 6 bases. The CDR3 holds 14 amino acids from the cysteine to the phenylalanine. Only the CDR3 portion is preserved as DNA: 42 bases, with reading frame beginning at the first base. V is clipped by 2 bases and J by 5 bases, and the sequence between their germline boundaries is 13 bases long. According to the germline V gene (reference sequence), CDR1 reads SEHNR and CDR2 reads FQNEAQ.